These 25 T cell receptor beta chains were all obtained from the same sample, sequenced in a study of blood T cell repertoires in COVID-19 (dated by TCRdb to 2019 to 2021). Libraries were made using the immunoSEQ multiplex PCR assay. The source is immuneACCESS, and TCRdb retained only in-frame sequences with V and J called. Part of the clones is not carried over; for the studies checked, unresolved V genes explain less than half of this, and the remainder is unexplained. In this sample the table shows 200,000 to 250,000 clones, 70% to 90% of which occur a single time. 10% to 11% of the sample rests with the top ten. The specimen sequenced was PBMCs or T cells enriched from blood (not recorded which). These receptors came from a man aged 30 to 39 who had recovered from COVID-19.

The chain is built from TRBV5-1 and TRBJ1-2; 7 bases map to TRBD1. Trimming removed 2 bases from V and 0 bases from J; junction bases left unmatched: 4. Germline V gene sequence: CDR1 SGHRS, CDR2 YFSETQ. The CDR3 runs to 15 residues. This CDR3 is CASSLTGAPNYGYTF. CDR3 bases: TGCGCCAGCAGCTTAACAGGGGCCCCTAACTATGGCTACACCTTC.

The chain is built from TRBV5-5 and TRBJ1-4; D gene ambiguous. CDR1 and CDR2 from the germline V gene are SGHKS and YYEKEE (reference sequence). Between the trimmed V and J ends, which lost 0 bases and 8 bases, there was a span of 8 bases. The CDR3 length is 13 residues. The CDR3 spells CASSLAPGEKLFF. The CDR3 DNA sequence: TGTGCCAGCAGCTTGGCGCCAGGCGAAAAACTGTTTTTT.

The V gene is TRBV9, the J gene TRBJ1-6; D is uncertain. The CDR3 consists of 15 residues. Per germline, CDR1 SGDLS and CDR2 YYNGEE. Trimming shortened V by 0 bases and J by 7 bases, and 11 bases separated the two germline ends. Here the CDR3 reads CASSVAGRPNSPLHF. DNA of the CDR3: TGTGCCAGCAGCGTAGCCGGTCGCCCAAATTCACCCCTCCACTTT.

The chain has TRBV4-1 and TRBJ2-1, with a tentative D call TRBD2 (6 bases). In germline, CDR1 is MGHRA, CDR2 YSYEKL. This CDR3 spans 13 amino acids. The V end lost 1 base, the J end lost 7 bases, and 8 bases lay between the germline ends. The CDR3 loop is CASSQVRGNEQFF. The DNA for the CDR3 is TGCGCCAGCAGCCAAGTACGGGGGAATGAGCAGTTCTTC.

V and J are TRBV7-6 and TRBJ2-3, with D possibly TRBD2 on 5 matching bases. The V end was cut by 1 base, the J end by 6 bases, with 8 bases between. Germline V gene lookup returns CDR1 SGHVS and CDR2 FNYEAQ. The CDR3 spans 13 residues. The CDR3: CASSLVGGDTQYF. In DNA form, the CDR3 reads TGTGCCAGCAGCTTAGTCGGCGGGGATACGCAGTATTTT.

This clone appeared a few times. J is TRBJ2-5 and V is TRBV3-1 (or the pseudogene TRBV3-2); weak D call: TRBD2 (6 bases). V was pared by 0 bases and J by 6 bases, with 11 bases between. This CDR3 is 14 amino acids long. CDR1 LGHDT and CDR2 YNNKEL come from the germline V gene (reference sequence). The CDR3 loop is CASSQESGGKTQYF. The DNA for the CDR3 is TGTGCCAGCAGCCAAGAATCTGGCGGGAAGACCCAGTACTTC.

This chain connects TRBV6-5 to TRBJ2-1; TRBD1 agrees at 7 bases. Trimming at V came to 7 bases and at J to 2 bases, leaving 5 bases not matched to a gene. Germline CDR1 reads MNHEY; CDR2 reads SVGAGI. The CDR3 is 14 residues long. The CDR3 DNA sequence: TGTGCCAGCAATAGAGGGGGCGCCTACAATGAGCAGTTCTTC. Amino acid sequence: CASNRGGAYNEQFF.

This sequence joins TRBV7-2 and TRBJ1-1; weak D call: TRBD1 (6 bases). Trimming stripped 3 bases from V and 4 bases from J, with 12 bases between. Germline V gene lookup returns CDR1 SGHTA and CDR2 FQGNSA. The CDR3 runs 14 residues. The CDR3 sequence is CASSFLDSFTEAFF. The CDR3 region has the DNA TGTGCCAGCAGCTTCCTGGACAGTTTCACTGAAGCTTTCTTT.

The gene calls are TRBV18 and TRBJ1-2; 9 nucleotides agree with TRBD1. Germline values: CDR1 KGHSH, CDR2 LQKENI. Trimming at V came to 3 bases and at J to 4 bases, leaving 6 bases not matched to a gene. The CDR3 contains 15 residues. For the CDR3, the DNA is TGTGCCAGCTCACCTGGACAGGGGTTGACCTATGGCTACACCTTC. It encodes CASSPGQGLTYGYTF.

The chain uses TRBV5-1 and TRBJ1-4; no clear D gene. The germline V and J ends were trimmed by 0 bases and 1 base, with 10 bases remaining between them. Germline V gives CDR1 SGHRS, CDR2 YFSETQ. The CDR3 covers 16 residues. CDR3 amino acids: CASSLEVTGTNEKLFF. The CDR3 DNA follows: TGCGCCAGCAGCTTGGAGGTAACGGGAACTAATGAAAAACTGTTTTTT. Complete variable domain (other parts from reference TRBV5-1 and TRBJ1-4): KAGVTQTPRYLIKTRGQQVTLSCSPISGHRSVSWYQQTPGQGLQFLFEYFSETQRNKGNFPGRFSGRQFSNSRSEMNVSTLELGDSALYLCASSLEVTGTNEKLFFGSGTQLSVL.

V gene TRBV18 combines with J gene TRBJ1-6; D may be TRBD1 (6 bases). Per the germline V gene, CDR1 is KGHSH and CDR2 is LQKENI. Between the trimmed V and J ends, which lost 5 bases and 6 bases, there was a span of 14 bases. This CDR3 has 15 amino acids. The CDR3 region is CASSEGQGGNSPLHF. The CDR3 DNA reads TGTGCCAGCTCAGAGGGACAAGGGGGTAATTCACCCCTCCACTTT.

The chain has TRBV29-1 and TRBJ2-5; TRBD2 matches at 10 bases. This CDR3 has 13 residues. CDR1 and CDR2 (germline): SQVTM, ANQGSEA. The junction had 3 bases not matched to a gene; V was cut back by 4 bases and J by 4 bases. The CDR3: CSVVAGGGETQYF. Here the CDR3 DNA reads TGCAGCGTTGTAGCGGGGGGAGGAGAGACCCAGTACTTC.

The V call is TRBV28, the J call TRBJ1-3, with D unclear. Germline CDR1 MDHEN, CDR2 SYDVKM. The CDR3 runs 12 residues. With 7 bases removed from V and 0 bases from J, the gap between germline ends came to 4 bases. In DNA form, the CDR3 reads TGTGCCAGCACTTACTCTGGAAACACCATATATTTT. This encodes CASTYSGNTIYF.

The V call is TRBV28, the J call TRBJ2-7; 8 nucleotides line up with TRBD2. Germline assignment: CDR1 MDHEN and CDR2 SYDVKM. V shed 3 bases, J shed 3 bases, and the junction held 10 bases outside the gene matches. This CDR3 is built from 16 residues. The CDR3 loop is CASSFLKTSVLYEQYF. The CDR3 DNA follows: TGTGCCAGCAGTTTCCTGAAGACTAGCGTGCTCTACGAGCAGTACTTC.

The chain couples TRBV9 to TRBJ1-6; the D is unclear. Trimming took 0 bases from V and 10 from J, leaving 5 bases between them. The CDR3 spans 12 residues. CDR1 is SGDLS, CDR2 YYNGEE, per germline. CDR3 residues: CASSVAVSPLHF. The CDR3 nucleotides are TGTGCCAGCAGCGTAGCTGTCTCACCCCTCCACTTT.

The sample holds one count of this clone. The rearrangement joins TRBV7-7 to TRBJ2-1, with 8 bases that match TRBD2. CDR3 size: 14 residues. V lost 5 bases, J lost 4 bases, and 4 bases stayed unmatched. Germline V gene lookup returns CDR1 SSHAT and CDR2 FNYEAQ (reference sequence). The CDR3 DNA sequence: TGTGCCAGCAGCGGCGGGGGGCCGTACAATGAGCAGTTCTTC. Its translation is CASSGGGPYNEQFF.

V gene TRBV30 combines with J gene TRBJ1-3; the D is unclear. Germline CDR1 is GTSNPN and CDR2 is SVGIG (reference sequence). The CDR3 runs to 13 residues. Between the trimmed V and J ends, which lost 5 bases and 4 bases, there was a span of 12 bases. In DNA form, the CDR3 reads TGTGCCTGGGAAGCGGTTGGGGGAAACACCATATATTTT. It yields the protein CAWEAVGGNTIYF. The complete variable domain, with remaining parts taken from reference TRBV30 and TRBJ1-3, reads SQTIHQWPATLVQPVGSPLSLECTVEGTSNPNLYWYRQAAGRGLQLLFYSVGIGQISSEVPQNLSASRPQDRQFILSSKKLLLSDSGFYLCAWEAVGGNTIYFGEGSWLTVV.

The count of this clone is one. The chain is built from TRBV5-1 and TRBJ2-1; 7 nucleotides line up with TRBD2. V was clipped by 2 bases and J by 4 bases; unmatched bases: 6. CDR1 SGHRS and CDR2 YFSETQ come from the germline V gene. The CDR3 is made up of 15 amino acids. The CDR3 sequence is CASSLSLAVYNEQFF. CDR3 bases: TGCGCCAGCAGCTTAAGCCTAGCGGTTTACAATGAGCAGTTCTTC. The complete variable domain, with remaining parts taken from reference TRBV5-1 and TRBJ2-1, reads KAGVTQTPRYLIKTRGQQVTLSCSPISGHRSVSWYQQTPGQGLQFLFEYFSETQRNKGNFPGRFSGRQFSNSRSEMNVSTLELGDSALYLCASSLSLAVYNEQFFGPGTRLTVL.

The V call is TRBV19, the J call TRBJ2-1; D might be TRBD1 (6 bases). Germline CDR1 is LNHDA and CDR2 is SQIVND (reference sequence). Deletions cut 0 bases from V and 12 bases from J, with 21 bases between. The CDR3 runs to 16 residues. This CDR3 is CASSIDFRGILLVQFF. For the CDR3, the DNA is TGTGCCAGTAGTATAGATTTCAGGGGAATCCTATTGGTGCAGTTCTTC.

This clone was observed once. This chain connects TRBV7-2 to TRBJ1-2; 7 bases align to TRBD1. Germline-derived CDR1 and CDR2 are SGHTA and FQGNSA. J gave up 4 bases and V 1 base, and 6 bases lay outside the gene matches. The CDR3 is 15 residues long. CDR3 region: CASSLDGTALYGYTF. The CDR3 bases are TGTGCCAGCAGCTTAGATGGGACAGCGCTCTATGGCTACACCTTC. The entire variable domain, with the rest obtained from reference TRBV7-2 and TRBJ1-2, is as follows: GAGVSQSPSNKVTEKGKDVELRCDPISGHTALYWYRQSLGQGLEFLIYFQGNSAPDKSGLPSDRFSAERTGGSVSTLTIQRTQQEDSAVYLCASSLDGTALYGYTFGSGTRLTVV.

The V and J genes are TRBV4-1 and TRBJ2-2; 14 bases are shared with TRBD2. V gave up 2 bases and J gave up 0 bases; unmatched junction bases: 2. Germline lookup yields CDR1 MGHRA and CDR2 YSYEKL. The CDR3 runs 18 residues. The CDR3 bases are TGCGCCAGCAGCCAACGGACTAGCGGGGGGTCGAACACCGGGGAGCTGTTTTTT. Amino acid sequence: CASSQRTSGGSNTGELFF.

The chain combines TRBV19 with TRBJ1-4; D not certain. There are 12 residues in the CDR3. The V gene lost 3 bases and the J gene lost 10 bases, with 9 bases spanning the gap. Germline CDR1 LNHDA, CDR2 SQIVND (reference sequence). The chain's CDR3 is CASSIVVGKLFF. CDR3 nucleotides: TGTGCCAGTAGTATTGTAGTCGGAAAACTGTTTTTT.

The chain employs TRBV28 and TRBJ1-5; 9 bases line up with TRBD1. The CDR3 extends over 17 amino acids. Germline-derived CDR1 and CDR2 are MDHEN and SYDVKM. V trimming: 6 bases; J trimming: 7 bases; junction bases outside the gene matches: 16. Here the CDR3 DNA reads TGTGCCAGCAGGCTTCCGAACAGGGGGCGAAGTAGGCAGCCCCAGCATTTT. Translation: CASRLPNRGRSRQPQHF.

V is TRBV3-1 (or the pseudogene TRBV3-2) and J is TRBJ1-6; 7 nucleotides line up with TRBD1. The CDR3 is 15 amino acids. The V gene end was trimmed by 3 bases and the J gene end by 9 bases; junction bases not matched to a gene: 8. From germline, CDR1 is LGHDT and CDR2 YNNKEL (reference sequence). The CDR3 sequence is CASSHAQGVSSPLHF. CDR3 bases: TGTGCCAGCAGCCATGCCCAGGGGGTTAGTTCACCCCTCCACTTT.

In nucleotides, the CDR3 is TGCGCCAGCAGCTTCGGTTCCCTCCCAAACTACGAGCAGTACTTC. Amino acid sequence: CASSFGSLPNYEQYF. The rearrangement uses TRBV5-1 and TRBJ2-7; no clear D gene. This CDR3 spans 15 amino acids. Trimming pared 2 bases from V and 3 bases from J, leaving 15 bases between. Per the germline V gene, CDR1 is SGHRS and CDR2 is YFSETQ.